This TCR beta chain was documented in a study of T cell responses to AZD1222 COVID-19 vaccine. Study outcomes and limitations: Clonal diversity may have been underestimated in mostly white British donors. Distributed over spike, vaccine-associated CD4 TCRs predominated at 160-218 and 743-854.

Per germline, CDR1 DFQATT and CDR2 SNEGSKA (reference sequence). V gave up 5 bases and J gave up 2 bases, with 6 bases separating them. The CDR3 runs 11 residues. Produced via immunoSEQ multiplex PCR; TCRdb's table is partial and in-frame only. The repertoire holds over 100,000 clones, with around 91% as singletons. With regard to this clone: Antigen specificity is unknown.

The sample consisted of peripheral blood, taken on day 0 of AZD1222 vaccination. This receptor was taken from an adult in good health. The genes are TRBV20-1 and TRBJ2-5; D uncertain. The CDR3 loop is CSAFSQETQYF. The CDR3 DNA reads TGCAGTGCTTTTAGTCAAGAGACCCAGTACTTC.